The 32 T cell receptor beta chains below all came from one sample that was sequenced in a study of cytomegalovirus exposure and HLA in healthy donors. The PCR had 60 Vbeta and 13 Jbeta primers. Data came from immunoSEQ multiplex PCR; TCRdb stores just in-frame clones and leaves some out. The repertoire holds 210,000 or so clones, with more than 60% as singletons. Source material: PBMCs. The receptors shown here come from a man aged 35 to 55 in good health and CMV-seronegative.

This chain joins TRBV25-1 and TRBJ2-7; no clear D. This CDR3 has 15 residues. The V end was cut by 3 bases, the J end by 5 bases, with 17 bases between. Germline V lookup: CDR1 MGHDK, CDR2 SYGVNS. CDR3 protein: CASSDSRKVRDEQYF. The CDR3, as DNA: TGTGCCAGCAGTGATTCCCGGAAGGTTCGGGACGAGCAGTACTTC.

This clone showed up just a few times. The chain carries TRBV5-4 and TRBJ2-1; 9 nucleotides line up with TRBD2. The CDR3 has 15 amino acids. V lost 2 bases and J lost 7; bases outside the gene matches: 7. Germline V gene lookup returns CDR1 SGHNT and CDR2 YYREEE (reference sequence). CDR3 in amino acids: CASSFPGLAGNEQFF. The CDR3 DNA is TGTGCCAGCAGCTTTCCGGGACTAGCAGGGAATGAGCAGTTCTTC.

The chain recombines TRBV5-4 with TRBJ2-7; TRBD2 matches at 12 bases. The CDR3 runs 15 residues. Germline V gene data show CDR1 as SGHNT and CDR2 as YYREEE (reference sequence). After removal of 2 bases from V and 4 bases from J, the junction contained 4 bases not matched to a gene. As DNA, the CDR3 is TGTGCCAGCAGCTTCGGACTAGCGGGGATTTACGAGCAGTACTTC. As protein: CASSFGLAGIYEQYF.

The chain has TRBV7-9 and TRBJ2-7; TRBD2 aligns across 8 bases. Unmatched junction bases numbered 10, after V lost 3 bases and J lost 3 bases. Germline V gene lookup returns CDR1 SEHNR and CDR2 FQNEAQ (reference sequence). The CDR3 has 16 residues. Here the CDR3 DNA reads TGTGCCAGCAGCTTGGCCACTAGCGGCTCTCTCTACGAGCAGTACTTC. This sequence encodes CASSLATSGSLYEQYF.

The V and J genes are TRBV4-3 and TRBJ2-7, with D possibly TRBD1 on 6 matching bases. CDR3 length: 14 residues. Trimming took off 1 base at V and 2 bases at J, with 9 bases between the two ends. In germline, CDR1 is LGHNA, CDR2 YSLEER. CDR3 DNA sequence: TGCGCCAGCAGCCAAGGGCAGGGGACCTACGAGCAGTACTTC. This codes for CASSQGQGTYEQYF.

This chain links TRBV18 with TRBJ2-5; a weak D match, TRBD2 (6 bases). The V end lost 4 bases, the J end lost 2 bases, and 8 bases lay between the germline ends. Germline lookup yields CDR1 KGHSH and CDR2 LQKENI. CDR3 length equals 13 residues. The DNA for the CDR3 is TGTGCCAGCTCACTACGGGGGCAAGAGACCCAGTACTTC. Amino acid sequence: CASSLRGQETQYF.

The genes are TRBV10-3 and TRBJ1-5, with a weak D call TRBD1 (6 bases). V lost 10 bases and J 4 bases, leaving 11 bases between the germline ends. The CDR3 has 12 amino acids. Per germline, CDR1 ENHRY and CDR2 SYGVKD. CDR3 sequence: CATTTGNQPQHF. The CDR3 DNA reads as TGTGCCACCACGACAGGAAATCAGCCCCAGCATTTT.

This chain uses TRBV12-5 with TRBJ2-1, with TRBD1 matching 8 bases. The length of the CDR3 is 15 residues. Germline assignment: CDR1 LGHNT and CDR2 FRNRAP. After removal of 0 bases from V and 7 bases from J, the junction contained 5 bases not matched to a gene. CDR3 loop: CASGLVPTGGNEQFF. The DNA of the CDR3 is TGTGCTAGTGGTTTGGTACCTACAGGGGGGAATGAGCAGTTCTTC.

This clone was counted a few times. V gene TRBV7-2 combines with J gene TRBJ2-7; TRBD2 aligns across 8 bases. J was trimmed by 6 bases and V by 0 bases; bases with no gene match: 4. The CDR3 runs to 14 residues. Germline loops: CDR1 SGHTA, CDR2 FQGNSA. The CDR3 DNA sequence: TGTGCCAGCAGCTTAGCCAGCGGGAGAGGCGAGCAGTACTTC. This encodes CASSLASGRGEQYF. The full variable domain, rest sourced from reference TRBV7-2 and TRBJ2-7, is GAGVSQSPSNKVTEKGKDVELRCDPISGHTALYWYRQSLGQGLEFLIYFQGNSAPDKSGLPSDRFSAERTGGSVSTLTIQRTQQEDSAVYLCASSLASGRGEQYFGPGTRLTVT.

The V and J genes are TRBV5-4 and TRBJ1-5, with no clear D. V was trimmed by 3 bases and J by 1 base, leaving 8 bases between them. CDR1 is SGHNT and CDR2 is YYREEE in the germline V gene (reference sequence). This CDR3 spans 14 amino acids. The CDR3 sequence is CASSYRGSNQPQHF. For the CDR3, the DNA is TGTGCCAGCAGCTACCGAGGGAGCAATCAGCCCCAGCATTTT.

V gene TRBV7-2 combines with J gene TRBJ2-5; 7 bases are shared with TRBD2. CDR1 is SGHTA, CDR2 FQGNSA, per germline. J gave up 7 bases and V 5 bases, and 13 bases lay outside the gene matches. CDR3 length: 15 residues. CDR3 nucleotides: TGTGCCAGCAGCCTCGGGGGGTTATTTAGAGGGACCCAGTACTTC. Translation gives CASSLGGLFRGTQYF.

V gene TRBV7-9 combines with J gene TRBJ2-1, with D maybe TRBD2 (6 bases). The CDR3 has 11 residues. Trimming left V 8 bases short and J 11 bases short, with 13 bases between. The germline V gene encodes CDR1 SEHNR and CDR2 FQNEAQ (reference sequence). The CDR3 here is CASGGELQQFF. The CDR3 nucleotides are TGTGCCAGCGGAGGGGAATTGCAGCAGTTCTTC.

A single count supports this clone. CDR3 region: CASNPTGAPTVTQYF. DNA of the CDR3: TGTGCCAGCAATCCGACAGGGGCACCCACAGTGACCCAGTACTTC. V and J are TRBV2 and TRBJ2-5, with 8 positions matching TRBD1. The CDR3 loop spans 15 amino acids. The V segment lost 7 bases and the J segment 7 bases; nucleotides outside the gene matches: 14. Germline V lookup: CDR1 SNHLY, CDR2 FYNNEI.

In this sample, this clone turned up a few times. This chain links TRBV28 with TRBJ2-7, with TRBD1 matching 7 bases. The CDR3 is made up of 14 amino acids. The germline V gene encodes CDR1 MDHEN and CDR2 SYDVKM. The V and J ends lost 6 bases and 2 bases, in that order; junction bases with no gene match: 7. Written as DNA, the CDR3 is TGTGCCAGCAGACTTTTAGACAGGGCCTACGAGCAGTACTTC. It codes for CASRLLDRAYEQYF.

This clone turned up a few times. The chain combines TRBV4-2 with TRBJ2-5; D unclear. TRBJ2-7 matches the DNA end more closely, so the J call is doubtful. The CDR3 totals 13 residues. CDR1 is LGHNA and CDR2 is YNFKEQ in the germline V gene. CDR3 coding DNA: TGTGCCAGCAGCCAAGGTCGTTCCTACGAGCAGTACTTC. This codes for CASSQGRSYEQYF.

The chain recombines TRBV29-1 with TRBJ1-2, with 8 bases that match TRBD1. Germline V lookup: CDR1 SQVTM, CDR2 ANQGSEA. The CDR3 spans 15 residues. Trimming took 4 bases from V and 8 from J; bases not matched to a gene: 15. The CDR3 loop is CSVGESRTGQRGYTF. CDR3 DNA: TGCAGCGTTGGAGAGTCCCGGACAGGGCAAAGAGGCTACACCTTC.

The rearrangement joins TRBV7-9 to TRBJ1-4; no reliable D call. The CDR3 spans 16 residues. Germline V gene lookup returns CDR1 SEHNR and CDR2 FQNEAQ (reference sequence). Trimming stripped 1 base from V and 0 bases from J, with 9 bases between. This CDR3 is CASSLVGSPTNEKLFF. Written as DNA, the CDR3 is TGTGCCAGCAGCTTAGTCGGGAGCCCAACTAATGAAAAACTGTTTTTT. The full variable domain, rest sourced from reference TRBV7-9 and TRBJ1-4, is DTGVSQNPRHKITKRGQNVTFRCDPISEHNRLYWYRQTLGQGPEFLTYFQNEAQLEKSRLLSDRFSAERPKGSFSTLEIQRTEQGDSAMYLCASSLVGSPTNEKLFFGSGTQLSVL.

The chain carries TRBV27 and TRBJ2-7; 11 bases are shared with TRBD2. This CDR3 spans 15 amino acids. The V gene end was trimmed by 5 bases and the J gene end by 7 bases; junction bases not matched to a gene: 10. From germline, CDR1 is MNHEY and CDR2 SMNVEV (reference sequence). The CDR3 protein is CASSPYTSGRGEQYF. In DNA form, the CDR3 reads TGTGCCAGCAGTCCCTACACTAGCGGGAGAGGAGAGCAGTACTTC.

This clone is a singleton in its sample. The gene calls are TRBV14 and TRBJ2-7; D is undetermined. Germline V gives CDR1 SGHDN, CDR2 FVKESK. The ends were cut back, 8 bases at V and 0 bases at J, with 11 bases in the middle. The CDR3 extends over 13 amino acids. DNA of the CDR3: TGTGCCAGCGCCTTTAGGAGCTCCTACGAGCAGTACTTC. Amino acid sequence: CASAFRSSYEQYF. Based on the CDR3 plus reference TRBV14 and TRBJ2-7, the full variable domain is EAGVTQFPSHSVIEKGQTVTLRCDPISGHDNLYWYRRVMGKEIKFLLHFVKESKQDESGMPNNRFLAERTGGTYSTLKVQPAELEDSGVYFCASAFRSSYEQYFGPGTRLTVT.

This clone appeared a few times. At one boundary the junction diverges from the germline segment, which might be a read error. The CDR3 DNA follows: TGTTCCAGCAGCTTAGCGGGCCAGGACAGGGGTTCGGGTGGCTACACCTTC. Translating it yields CSSSLAGQDRGSGGYTF. The chain uses TRBV7-9 and TRBJ1-2; 9 nucleotides match TRBD1. CDR1 is SEHNR, CDR2 FQNEAQ, per germline (reference sequence). The CDR3 contains 17 residues.

The gene calls are TRBV4-2 and TRBJ1-6; D not certain. Deletions cut 0 bases from V and 5 bases from J, with 11 bases between. This CDR3 comprises 16 residues. CDR1 is LGHNA and CDR2 is YNFKEQ in the germline V gene. The CDR3 DNA reads as TGTGCCAGCAGCCAAGATCTGGAGCTTAATAATTCACCCCTCCACTTT. It codes for CASSQDLELNNSPLHF.

This chain joins TRBV6-6 and TRBJ2-3; 11 positions match TRBD2. The V gene end was trimmed by 7 bases and the J gene end by 5 bases; junction bases not matched to a gene: 11. CDR3 size: 16 residues. From germline, CDR1 is MNHNY and CDR2 SVGAGI (reference sequence). The CDR3 coding sequence is TGTGCCAGCAACCGCCTAGCGGGGGGCCGGGAAGATACGCAGTATTTT. It codes for CASNRLAGGREDTQYF.

Many counts were recorded for this clone. The rearrangement links TRBV25-1 to TRBJ2-2; 7 bases agree with TRBD2. This CDR3 comprises 15 residues. V shed 3 bases and J 5 bases; nucleotides not matched to a gene: 6. Germline values: CDR1 MGHDK, CDR2 SYGVNS. In nucleotides, the CDR3 is TGTGCCAGCAGTGATACAAGGGGAGGGACCGGGGAGCTGTTTTTT. Translation gives CASSDTRGGTGELFF.

This clone was observed a handful of times. This sequence joins TRBV27 and TRBJ2-1, with 7 bases identical to TRBD1. The CDR3 is 12 amino acids. V was pared by 8 bases and J by 7 bases, with 5 bases of the junction left unmatched. Germline CDR1 is MNHEY and CDR2 is SMNVEV (reference sequence). CDR3 sequence reads: CASGTTGNEQFF. CDR3 coding DNA: TGTGCCAGCGGGACGACAGGGAATGAGCAGTTCTTC.

This clone came up a few times. The gene calls are TRBV28 and TRBJ2-1; 14 positions agree with TRBD2. With 3 bases clipped from V and 9 bases from J, the junction kept 7 bases outside the gene matches. CDR3 length: 16 residues. The V gene's germline CDR1 is MDHEN and CDR2 SYDVKM. CDR3 DNA sequence: TGTGCCAGCAGTTTCCCCGGGACTAGCGGGAGAGTTGAGCAGTTCTTC. Translated: CASSFPGTSGRVEQFF.

The chain recombines TRBV5-1 with TRBJ2-7, with D possibly being TRBD1 (6 bases). Germline loops: CDR1 SGHRS, CDR2 YFSETQ. The CDR3 covers 14 residues. Trimming stripped 4 bases from V and 1 base from J, with 12 bases between. The CDR3 spells CASSGGPASYEQYF. DNA for the CDR3: TGCGCCAGCAGCGGGGGCCCTGCATCCTACGAGCAGTACTTC.

This chain uses TRBV27 with TRBJ1-1; 9 bases align to TRBD1. Germline loops: CDR1 MNHEY, CDR2 SMNVEV (reference sequence). The CDR3 is made up of 17 amino acids. Trimming cost V 5 bases and J 1 base; bases outside gene matches: 11. The CDR3 DNA reads TGTGCCAGCAGTCCAAACAGGGGGCGGTCGGGGAACACTGAAGCTTTCTTT. Encoded protein: CASSPNRGRSGNTEAFF.

The chain uses TRBV14 and TRBJ2-1, with a possible D match to TRBD2 (6 bases). In germline, CDR1 is SGHDN, CDR2 FVKESK. There are 16 residues in the CDR3. Deletions cut 3 bases from V and 0 bases from J, with 12 bases between. This chain's CDR3 is CASSQRRGSSYNEQFF. In DNA form, the CDR3 reads TGTGCCAGCAGCCAGAGACGGGGGAGCTCCTACAATGAGCAGTTCTTC.

The chain is built from TRBV10-3 and TRBJ1-1; D might be TRBD1 (6 bases). Deletions cut 6 bases from V and 3 bases from J, with 11 bases between. CDR1 is ENHRY, CDR2 SYGVKD, per germline. This CDR3 is 13 amino acids long. CDR3 DNA sequence: TGTGCCATCAGCCGGGGACAAGACACTGAAGCTTTCTTT. This gives the protein CAISRGQDTEAFF.

This chain links TRBV5-1 with TRBJ2-3; D is possibly TRBD2 (6 bases). The length of the CDR3 is 15 residues. Germline CDR1 and CDR2: SGHRS and YFSETQ. Trimming took off 4 bases at V and 5 bases at J, with 17 bases between the two ends. The CDR3 DNA reads TGCGCCAGCAGCCCCGTCTCGCAGGGAGGAGATACGCAGTATTTT. It codes for CASSPVSQGGDTQYF. The full variable domain, with the rest looked up from reference TRBV5-1 and TRBJ2-3, is KAGVTQTPRYLIKTRGQQVTLSCSPISGHRSVSWYQQTPGQGLQFLFEYFSETQRNKGNFPGRFSGRQFSNSRSEMNVSTLELGDSALYLCASSPVSQGGDTQYFGPGTRLTVL.

The chain joins TRBV19 to TRBJ1-1, with a weak D call TRBD1 (5 bases). Germline V gives CDR1 LNHDA, CDR2 SQIVND (reference sequence). V lost 0 bases, J lost 2 bases, and 13 bases lay in between. This CDR3 has 16 residues. CDR3 protein: CASSIDREGINTEAFF. The CDR3 bases are TGTGCCAGTAGTATAGATCGGGAGGGGATAAACACTGAAGCTTTCTTT.

The rearrangement links TRBV27 to TRBJ2-5; no firm D call. The germline gives CDR1 MNHEY, CDR2 SMNVEV (reference sequence). The V end lost 10 bases, the J end lost 2 bases, and 14 bases lay between the germline ends. The CDR3 loop spans 13 amino acids. CDR3: CATSTSLQETQYF. As DNA, the CDR3 is TGTGCCACCAGCACCTCACTTCAAGAGACCCAGTACTTC.